The 9 T cell receptor beta chains below were found in one sample sequenced in a study of Graves' ophthalmopathy and Graves' hyperthyroidism. TCR beta CDR3 amplification used RNA transcripts. HTBI primers served in a first-round RT-PCR, which a second-round multiplex PCR followed. Each CDR3 protein is one row after TCRdb ran MiXCR on the multiplex PCR reads. The sample lists about 740,000 distinct CDR3 sequences; 40% were seen once. Sample: peripheral blood. The origin of the receptors is an adult man with Graves' ophthalmopathy.

This clonotype was detected ten times or more. The genes are TRBV2 and TRBJ1-2, with D possibly being TRBD1 (5 bases). Trimming took off 4 bases at V and 7 bases at J, with 13 bases between the two ends. In germline, CDR1 is SNHLY, CDR2 FYNNEI. The length of the CDR3 is 13 residues. CDR3 coding DNA: TGTGCCAGCAGTGGTTGGGGGGACGGTGGCTACACCTTC. Its translation is CASSGWGDGGYTF.

This clonotype was seen many times. The chain has TRBV7-9 and TRBJ1-2, with unresolved D. The CDR3 is made up of 13 amino acids. The germline gives CDR1 SEHNR, CDR2 FQNEAQ (reference sequence). V was clipped by 5 bases and J by 7 bases, with 14 bases between them. In nucleotides, the CDR3 is TGTGCCAGCAGCCTACTTAGTGGAGGTGGCTACACCTTC. This translates into CASSLLSGGGYTF.

This clonotype was observed a few times. The chain employs TRBV11-3 and TRBJ2-5, with no clear D. Germline V lookup: CDR1 SGHNT, CDR2 YENEEA. This CDR3 is 13 amino acids long. V lost 0 bases and J 5 bases, leaving 7 bases between the germline ends. The CDR3 sequence is CASSLDDWETQYF. The CDR3, as DNA: TGTGCCAGCAGCTTAGACGATTGGGAGACCCAGTACTTC.

The V call is TRBV7-9, the J call TRBJ2-2; 10 nucleotides line up with TRBD1. Looked up from germline, CDR1 is SEHNR and CDR2 is FQNEAQ (reference sequence). CDR3 length: 17 amino acids. After removal of 8 bases from V and 3 bases from J, the junction contained 12 bases not matched to a gene. CDR3 residues: CASGPMGQGLYTGELFF. The CDR3, as DNA: TGTGCCAGCGGACCCATGGGACAGGGGTTGTACACCGGGGAGCTGTTTTTT. Complete variable domain (other parts from reference TRBV7-9 and TRBJ2-2): DTGVSQNPRHKITKRGQNVTFRCDPISEHNRLYWYRQTLGQGPEFLTYFQNEAQLEKSRLLSDRFSAERPKGSFSTLEIQRTEQGDSAMYLCASGPMGQGLYTGELFFGEGSRLTVL.

The chain links TRBV12-3 or TRBV12-4 to TRBJ1-1, with 8 bases matching TRBD1. J was trimmed by 4 bases and V by 6 bases; bases with no gene match: 7. This CDR3 spans 14 amino acids. The CDR3 sequence is CASSSIGQGTEAFF. CDR3 in DNA: TGTGCCAGCAGCTCCATTGGACAGGGCACTGAAGCTTTCTTT.

This clonotype has only a few counts. The chain has TRBV10-3 and TRBJ1-6; D is ambiguous. CDR1 is ENHRY and CDR2 is SYGVKD in the germline V gene. The CDR3 runs 11 residues. The ends were cut back, 3 bases at V and 12 bases at J, with 6 bases in the middle. The CDR3 is CAISDPRPLHF. DNA for the CDR3: TGTGCCATCAGTGACCCTAGACCCCTCCACTTT.

Ten or more counts support this clonotype. The chain couples TRBV12-3 or TRBV12-4 to TRBJ1-2; D not certain. The V end was cut by 6 bases, the J end by 4 bases, with 15 bases between. There are 14 residues in the CDR3. In DNA, the CDR3 is TGTGCCAGCAGCCCCACCGGTTTCATCTATGGCTACACCTTC. Its protein is CASSPTGFIYGYTF.

This chain joins TRBV15 and TRBJ1-2; 7 positions match TRBD1. The CDR3 totals 14 residues. CDR1 LNHNV and CDR2 YYDKDF come from the germline V gene (reference sequence). With V trimmed by 4 bases and J by 4 bases, 6 bases remained unmatched. The CDR3 DNA is TGTGCCACCAGCAACAGGGGACTCGCCTATGGCTACACCTTC. This encodes CATSNRGLAYGYTF.

V and J are TRBV25-1 and TRBJ2-2; D is possibly TRBD1 (6 bases). V lost 5 bases, J lost 6 bases, and 10 bases lay in between. The CDR3 is made up of 13 amino acids. Germline V lookup: CDR1 MGHDK, CDR2 SYGVNS. The CDR3 sequence is CASSYRVAGELFF. Here the CDR3 DNA reads TGTGCCAGCAGTTACAGGGTCGCCGGGGAGCTGTTTTTT. The whole variable domain, remainder taken from reference TRBV25-1 and TRBJ2-2, is EADIYQTPRYLVIGTGKKITLECSQTMGHDKMYWYQQDPGMELHLIHYSYGVNSTEKGDLSSESTVSRIRTEHFPLTLESARPSHTSQYLCASSYRVAGELFFGEGSRLTVL.